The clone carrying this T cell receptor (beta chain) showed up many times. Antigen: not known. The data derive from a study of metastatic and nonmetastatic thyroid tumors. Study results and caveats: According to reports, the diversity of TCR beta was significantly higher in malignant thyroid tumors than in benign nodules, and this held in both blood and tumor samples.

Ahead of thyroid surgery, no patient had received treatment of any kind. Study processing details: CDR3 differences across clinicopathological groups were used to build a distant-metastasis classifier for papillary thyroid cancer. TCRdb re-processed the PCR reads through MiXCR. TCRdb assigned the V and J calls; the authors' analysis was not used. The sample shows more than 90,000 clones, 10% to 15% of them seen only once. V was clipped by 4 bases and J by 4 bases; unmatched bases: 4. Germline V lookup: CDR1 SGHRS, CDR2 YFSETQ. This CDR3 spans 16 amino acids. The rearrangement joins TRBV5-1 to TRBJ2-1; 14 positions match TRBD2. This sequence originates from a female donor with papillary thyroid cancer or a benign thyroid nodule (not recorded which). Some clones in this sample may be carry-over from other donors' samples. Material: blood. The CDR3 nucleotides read TGCGCCAGCAGCCAGGGGACTAGCGGGAGATACAATGAGCAGTTCTTC. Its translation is CASSQGTSGRYNEQFF.